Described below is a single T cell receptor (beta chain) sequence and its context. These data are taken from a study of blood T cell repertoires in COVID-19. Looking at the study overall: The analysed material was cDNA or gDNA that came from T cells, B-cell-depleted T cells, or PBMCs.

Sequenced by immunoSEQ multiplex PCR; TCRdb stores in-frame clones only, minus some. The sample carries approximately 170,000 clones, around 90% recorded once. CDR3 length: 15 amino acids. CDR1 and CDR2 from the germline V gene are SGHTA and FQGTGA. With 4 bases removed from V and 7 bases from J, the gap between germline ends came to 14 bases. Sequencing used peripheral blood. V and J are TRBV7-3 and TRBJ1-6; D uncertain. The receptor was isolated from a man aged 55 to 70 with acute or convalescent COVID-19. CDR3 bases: TGTGCCAGCAGCTCCGGGCCGGGGTGGAATTCACCCCTCCACTTT. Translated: CASSSGPGWNSPLHF.